The 3 T cell receptor beta chains given below trace back to one sample, sequenced in a study of cytotoxic CD8 clonotypes in ibrutinib-treated CLL. The assay was immunoSEQ multiplex PCR, and TCRdb's table has in-frame clones only and misses some. The sample yields over 95,000 clones, about 50% seen once. The sample in question was PBMCs, obtained after 24 months of ibrutinib treatment. The receptors were gathered from a human donor with chronic lymphocytic leukemia.

The genes are TRBV5-8 and TRBJ2-7; TRBD2 is a possible D gene (6 bases). Germline V gene sequence: CDR1 SGHTS, CDR2 YDEGEE. V was shortened by 2 bases and J by 1 base, with 13 bases between the two germline ends. This CDR3 has 15 amino acids. The CDR3 nucleotides are TGTGCCAGCAGCTTCAGAGTAGCGGTGTCCTACGAGCAGTACTTC. Protein sequence: CASSFRVAVSYEQYF.

This chain uses TRBV5-1 with TRBJ1-3, with D tentatively TRBD1 (5 bases). Trimming cost V 4 bases and J 0 bases, with 14 bases left between them. Per germline, CDR1 SGHRS and CDR2 YFSETQ. The CDR3 covers 16 residues. DNA for the CDR3: TGCGCCAGCAGCACAACGACAGCAAGCTCTGGAAACACCATATATTTT. It translates to CASSTTTASSGNTIYF.

The chain combines TRBV30 with TRBJ1-1; D might be TRBD1 (5 bases). CDR1 is GTSNPN and CDR2 is SVGIG in the germline V gene (reference sequence). The CDR3 loop spans 13 amino acids. Trimming cost V 8 bases and J 8 bases, with 21 bases left between them. DNA of the CDR3: TGTGCCCGAGGTGGAGGCCCAGGGAGGGAAGCTTTCTTT. Translating gives CARGGGPGREAFF.